These 14 T cell receptor beta chains came from one sample sequenced in a study of tumor and adjacent non-tumor tissue in lung cancer. This sample's RNA came from whole unsorted tissue. This non-tumor lung sample came from over 3 cm beyond the tumor edge. A modified ARM-PCR protocol with three rounds of nested PCR amplified TCRbeta. TCRdb recomputed calls from the multiplex PCR reads with MiXCR, one row per CDR3 protein. The data show about 98,000 distinct CDR3 sequences, 80% seen once. Sequencing was carried out using distant non-tumor lung tissue. Source of these receptors: a man in his 60s with small cell lung cancer.

The chain links TRBV6-5 to TRBJ2-7; the match to TRBD1 covers 8 bases. Germline V CDR1 and CDR2: MNHEY, SVGAGI. The CDR3 consists of 14 residues. The CDR3 loop reads CATSYSGRGREQYF. The CDR3 DNA reads as TGTGCTACCAGTTACTCGGGCAGGGGGCGCGAGCAGTACTTC.

Concerning this clonotype itself: Just one base apart from a much larger clone, this may be a read error. CDR3 loop: CSVGILNYGYTF. In DNA form, the CDR3 reads TGCAGTGTGGGGATACTGAACTATGGCTACACCTTC. The chain has TRBV20-1 and TRBJ1-2, with unresolved D. This CDR3 is built from 12 residues. Germline CDR1 DFQATT, CDR2 SNEGSKA (reference sequence). Trimming left V 7 bases short and J 2 bases short, with 11 bases between.

With regard to this clonotype: Compared with germline, one end of the junction differs, possibly owing to a read error. The chain recombines TRBV5-6 with TRBJ1-1; the D gene is possibly TRBD1 (5 bases). Germline CDR1 reads SGHDT; CDR2 reads YYEEEE. The CDR3 is 16 residues long. CDR3 sequence reads: CASSLASGAANTVAFF. CDR3 sequence (DNA): TGTGCCAGCAGCTTGGCCTCCGGGGCAGCGAACACTGTAGCTTTCTTC.

The rearrangement joins TRBV5-1 to TRBJ2-1; TRBD2 matches 12 bases. From germline, CDR1 is SGHRS and CDR2 YFSETQ. The CDR3 length is 16 residues. V trimming: 0 bases; J trimming: 9 bases; junction bases outside the gene matches: 7. Here the CDR3 reads CASSLGLTSGSSEQFF. DNA of the CDR3: TGCGCCAGCAGCTTGGGGCTGACTAGCGGGAGCAGTGAGCAGTTCTTC.

A remark on this clonotype: A single base separates this from a much larger clone, so it may be a read error. The genes are TRBV24-1 and TRBJ2-1; 9 bases align to TRBD1. Per the germline V gene, CDR1 is KGHDR and CDR2 is SFDVKD. V lost 4 bases, J lost 1 base, and 1 base stayed unmatched. CDR3 length: 15 amino acids. The CDR3 DNA reads as TGTGCCACCAGTGAGGGACAGGGTTCCTACAATGAGCAGTTCTTC. Amino acids: CATSEGQGSYNEQFF.

This rearrangement joins TRBV4-2 to TRBJ2-5; D perhaps matches TRBD1 (6 bases). CDR3 length: 14 amino acids. CDR1 is LGHNA, CDR2 YNFKEQ, per germline. CDR3 protein: CVNSQGSRQETQYF. The CDR3 DNA is TGTGTAAACAGCCAGGGGAGCAGGCAAGAGACCCAGTACTTC.

On this clonotype: At one boundary the junction diverges from the germline segment, which might be a read error. V gene TRBV4-1 combines with J gene TRBJ2-2; 9 nucleotides line up with TRBD1. Germline-derived CDR1 and CDR2 are MGHRA and YSYEKL. This CDR3 comprises 16 residues. The CDR3 reads CASGQEGQGISGELLF. Written as DNA, the CDR3 is TGCGCCAGCGGCCAAGAAGGACAGGGGATTTCCGGGGAGCTGCTTTTT.

The table lists this clonotype with many counts. The CDR3 DNA sequence: TGTGCCAGCAGTTCCACTAGCGGGGTATATAATGAGCAGTTCTTC. Its translation: CASSSTSGVYNEQFF. The chain uses TRBV12-3 or TRBV12-4 and TRBJ2-1; TRBD2 matches at 10 bases. The CDR3 is 15 amino acids. Trimming cost V 4 bases and J 7 bases; bases outside gene matches: 7.

This clonotype was seen at least ten times. This rearrangement joins TRBV12-3 or TRBV12-4 to TRBJ1-2, with 8 positions matching TRBD1. The CDR3 is 15 residues long. J was trimmed by 2 bases and V by 4 bases; bases with no gene match: 6. CDR3 DNA: TGTGCCAGCAGTTCGCACCAGGGGGCAAACTATGGCTACACCTTC. Translating it yields CASSSHQGANYGYTF.

A word on this clonotype: Mismatch with germline at one junction end may stem from a read error. The rearrangement uses TRBV13 and TRBJ2-7; TRBD2 matches 10 bases. The CDR3 is 16 residues long. From germline, CDR1 is PRHDT and CDR2 FYEKMQ (reference sequence). The CDR3 DNA reads TGTGCCAACAGCTTTGGAGGGCTAGCGGGAGTCGGCGAGCAGTACTTC. This codes for CANSFGGLAGVGEQYF.

In the case of this clonotype: Because it lacks the conserved phenylalanine or tryptophan at the end, this CDR3 is likely a read error. The chain uses TRBV4-1 and TRBJ2-7; no reliable D call. The ends were cut back, 1 base at V and 3 bases at J, with 13 bases in the middle. The CDR3 loop spans 15 amino acids. The germline gives CDR1 MGHRA, CDR2 YSYEKL. For the CDR3, the DNA is TGCGCCAGCAGCCAAGGGAGAGCCCCGGGCTACGAGCAGTACTGC. Amino acids: CASSQGRAPGYEQYC.

V and J are TRBV7-9 and TRBJ2-3, with 12 bases fitting TRBD2. The length of the CDR3 is 20 residues. Trimming removed 7 bases from V and 6 bases from J; junction bases left unmatched: 23. CDR1 and CDR2 (germline): SEHNR, FQNEAQ (reference sequence). The CDR3 bases are TGTGCCAGCAACAACCTGTGGACTAGCGGGATAGGAGAACGTAGGGATACGCAGTATTTT. Translation gives CASNNLWTSGIGERRDTQYF.

As for this clonotype: Its ends do not fully match the called genes, so a read error is possible. The CDR3 coding sequence is TGTGCCAGCACCTCCCGGGGACTGGATACGCACTATTTT. It codes for CASTSRGLDTHYF. The chain employs TRBV11-3 and TRBJ2-3, with D maybe TRBD2 (6 bases). The CDR3 sequence is 13 residues long. CDR1 is SGHNT and CDR2 is YENEEA in the germline V gene.

Remarks on this clonotype: The junction shows a germline mismatch at one end, possibly a read error. This chain uses TRBV6-1 with TRBJ2-1; 8 nucleotides match TRBD2. Germline CDR1 reads MNHNS; CDR2 reads SASEGT. The CDR3 sequence is 14 residues long. The CDR3 protein is CASTGGITYNEQFF. The CDR3 DNA follows: TGTGCCAGCACGGGGGGGATCACCTACAATGAGCAGTTTTTC.